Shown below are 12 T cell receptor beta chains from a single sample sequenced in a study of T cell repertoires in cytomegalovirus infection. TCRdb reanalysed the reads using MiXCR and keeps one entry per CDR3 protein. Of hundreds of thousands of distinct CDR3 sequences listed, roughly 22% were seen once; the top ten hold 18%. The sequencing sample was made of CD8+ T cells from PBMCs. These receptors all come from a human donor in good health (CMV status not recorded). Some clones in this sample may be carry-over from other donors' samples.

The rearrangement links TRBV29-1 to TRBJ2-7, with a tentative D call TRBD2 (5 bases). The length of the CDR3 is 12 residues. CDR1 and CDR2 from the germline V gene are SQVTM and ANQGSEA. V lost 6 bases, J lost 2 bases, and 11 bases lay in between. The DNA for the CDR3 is TGCAGCGTCTCGGACGGGACCTACGAGCAGTACTTC. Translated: CSVSDGTYEQYF.

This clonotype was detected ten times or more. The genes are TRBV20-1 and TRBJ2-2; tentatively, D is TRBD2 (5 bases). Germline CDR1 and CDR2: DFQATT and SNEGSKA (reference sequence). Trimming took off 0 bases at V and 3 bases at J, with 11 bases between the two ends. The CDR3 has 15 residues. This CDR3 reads CSARDPGSDTGELFF. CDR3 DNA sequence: TGCAGTGCTAGAGATCCGGGTAGCGACACCGGGGAGCTGTTTTTT.

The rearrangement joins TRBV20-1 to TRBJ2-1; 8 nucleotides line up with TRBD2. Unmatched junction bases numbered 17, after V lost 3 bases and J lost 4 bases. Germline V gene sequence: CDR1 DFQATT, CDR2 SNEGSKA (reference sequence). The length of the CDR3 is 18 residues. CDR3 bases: TGCAGTGCTAGTCTGGGGCGGGGGGCCCTGGGAGGATACAATGAGCAGTTCTTC. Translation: CSASLGRGALGGYNEQFF.

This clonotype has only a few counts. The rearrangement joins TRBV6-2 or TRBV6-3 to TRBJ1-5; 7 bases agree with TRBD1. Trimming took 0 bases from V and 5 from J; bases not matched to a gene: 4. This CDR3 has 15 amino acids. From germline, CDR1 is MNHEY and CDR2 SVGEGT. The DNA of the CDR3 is TGTGCCAGCAGTTACTCGACAGGGAACTATCAGCCCCAGCATTTT. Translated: CASSYSTGNYQPQHF.

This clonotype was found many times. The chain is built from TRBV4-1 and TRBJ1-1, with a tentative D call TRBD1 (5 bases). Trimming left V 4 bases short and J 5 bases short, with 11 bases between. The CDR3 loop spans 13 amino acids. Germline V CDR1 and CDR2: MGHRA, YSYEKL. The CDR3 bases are TGCGCCAGCAGCCCCGGGACGACGACTGAAGCTTTCTTT. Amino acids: CASSPGTTTEAFF.

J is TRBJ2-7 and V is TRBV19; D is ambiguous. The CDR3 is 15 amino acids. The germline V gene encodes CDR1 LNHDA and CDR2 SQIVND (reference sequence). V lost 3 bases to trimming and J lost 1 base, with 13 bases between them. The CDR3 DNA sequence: TGTGCCAGTAGTATTGGTGGGGTAGGGTCCTACGAGCAGTACTTC. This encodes CASSIGGVGSYEQYF.

For the CDR3, the DNA is TGTGCCACCAGCAGGGGACAGAGCATCTATGGCTACACCTTC. Translating gives CATSRGQSIYGYTF. This sequence joins TRBV15 and TRBJ1-2; 7 bases are shared with TRBD1. This CDR3 is built from 14 residues. Germline assignment: CDR1 LNHNV and CDR2 YYDKDF (reference sequence). V dropped 3 bases and J dropped 4; count of bases not matched to a gene: 5.

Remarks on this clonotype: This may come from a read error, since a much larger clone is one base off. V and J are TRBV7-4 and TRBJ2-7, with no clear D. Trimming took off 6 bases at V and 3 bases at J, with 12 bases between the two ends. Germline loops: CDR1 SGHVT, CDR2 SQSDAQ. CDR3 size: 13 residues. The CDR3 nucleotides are TGTGCCAGCAGTTCCTCCCCGGGCTACGAGCAGTACTTC. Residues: CASSSSPGYEQYF.

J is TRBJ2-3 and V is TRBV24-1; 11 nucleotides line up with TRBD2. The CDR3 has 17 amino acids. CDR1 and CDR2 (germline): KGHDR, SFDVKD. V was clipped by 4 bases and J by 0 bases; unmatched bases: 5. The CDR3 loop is CATSDRTSGPSTDTQYF. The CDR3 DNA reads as TGTGCCACCAGTGACAGGACTAGCGGGCCAAGCACAGATACGCAGTATTTT.

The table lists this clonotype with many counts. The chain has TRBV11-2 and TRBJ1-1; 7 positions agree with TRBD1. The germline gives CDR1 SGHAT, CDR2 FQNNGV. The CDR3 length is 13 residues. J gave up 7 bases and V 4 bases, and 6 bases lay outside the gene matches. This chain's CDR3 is CASSWTGGDEAFF. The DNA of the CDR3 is TGTGCCAGCAGCTGGACAGGTGGGGATGAAGCTTTCTTT.

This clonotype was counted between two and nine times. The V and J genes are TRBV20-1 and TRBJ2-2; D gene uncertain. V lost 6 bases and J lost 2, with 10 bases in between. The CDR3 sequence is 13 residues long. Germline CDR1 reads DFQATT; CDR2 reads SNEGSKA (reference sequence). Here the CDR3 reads CSAWDFNTGELFF. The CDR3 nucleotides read TGCAGTGCATGGGATTTCAACACCGGGGAGCTGTTTTTT.

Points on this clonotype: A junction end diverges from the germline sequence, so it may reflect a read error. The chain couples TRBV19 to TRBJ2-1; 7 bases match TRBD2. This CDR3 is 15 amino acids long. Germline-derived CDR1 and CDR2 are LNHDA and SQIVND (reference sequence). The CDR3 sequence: CARSMGRGLYNEQFF. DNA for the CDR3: TGTGCCCGTAGTATGGGGAGGGGACTCTACAATGAGCAGTTCTTC.